The 18 T cell receptor beta chains below all came from one sample that was sequenced in a study of cytomegalovirus exposure and HLA in healthy donors. The PCR ran on 60 Vbeta and 13 Jbeta primers. Generated by immunoSEQ multiplex PCR, the TCRdb table keeps only in-frame clones and is missing some. The repertoire holds approximately 160,000 clones, with over 70% as singletons. Sequenced input: PBMCs. These receptors originate from a woman aged 40 to 49 in good health and CMV-seropositive.

This clone was seen once. The junction and the germline gene differ at one end; a read error may be behind it. The rearrangement links TRBV6-6 to TRBJ1-2; no reliable D call. CDR3 length equals 13 residues. Germline CDR1 MNHNY, CDR2 SVGAGI (reference sequence). CDR3 amino acids: CASSYRADGRLMF. The CDR3 DNA reads TGTGCCAGCAGTTATCGGGCGGACGGGAGGCTAATGTTC.

The V gene is TRBV18, the J gene TRBJ2-5, with 8 bases matching TRBD1. CDR3 length: 14 amino acids. With V trimmed by 3 bases and J by 5 bases, 5 bases remained unmatched. CDR1 is KGHSH, CDR2 LQKENI, per germline. DNA for the CDR3: TGTGCCAGCTCACCTGAGACAGGGGACGAGACCCAGTACTTC. It specifies CASSPETGDETQYF.

The CDR3 loop reads CASSPLRNRANKIADTQYF. The CDR3 nucleotides are TGTGCCAGTAGTCCTCTCCGAAACCGCGCGAATAAGATCGCAGATACGCAGTATTTT. The V call is TRBV19, the J call TRBJ2-3; D call uncertain. V shed 5 bases and J shed 4 bases, with 28 bases lying between them. The germline gives CDR1 LNHDA, CDR2 SQIVND (reference sequence). CDR3 length equals 19 residues.

The rearrangement links TRBV30 to TRBJ1-4, with unresolved D. The CDR3 contains 12 residues. The V end lost 3 bases, the J end lost 8 bases, and 10 bases lay between the germline ends. CDR1 is GTSNPN, CDR2 SVGIG, per germline (reference sequence). DNA for the CDR3: TGTGCCTGGAGCGAACCCGGGGAAAAACTGTTTTTT. Its translation: CAWSEPGEKLFF.

A remark on this clone: A read error may produce the germline difference seen at one junction end. This chain connects TRBV7-7 to TRBJ2-3; 8 nucleotides agree with TRBD2. The CDR3 is 15 residues long. CDR1 SSHAT and CDR2 FNYEAQ come from the germline V gene (reference sequence). The DNA of the CDR3 is TGTGCTAGCAGCCCAAGCCGGGGGGGCGTAAATACGCAGTATTTT. Its translation is CASSPSRGGVNTQYF.

The rearrangement links TRBV2 to TRBJ2-3; D is unresolved. The CDR3 covers 12 residues. Germline lookup yields CDR1 SNHLY and CDR2 FYNNEI. With 7 bases removed from V and 2 bases from J, the gap between germline ends came to 7 bases. CDR3 in amino acids: CASKSYTDTQYF. CDR3 bases: TGTGCCAGCAAGAGTTACACAGATACGCAGTATTTT.

The chain uses TRBV27 and TRBJ1-2; the D gene is possibly TRBD1 (6 bases). CDR3 length: 14 residues. Germline lookup yields CDR1 MNHEY and CDR2 SMNVEV (reference sequence). Trimming removed 5 bases at V and 8 bases at J, with 18 bases between. The CDR3 sequence is CASSPRGGWGGYTF. The CDR3 DNA reads TGTGCCAGCAGTCCTAGGGGGGGCTGGGGGGGCTACACCTTC.

The chain links TRBV6-6 to TRBJ2-2; 12 positions match TRBD2. The CDR3 sequence is 16 residues long. The germline CDR1 and CDR2 sequences are MNHNY and SVGAGI (reference sequence). V gave up 2 bases and J gave up 6 bases; unmatched junction bases: 4. The DNA for the CDR3 is TGTGCCAGCAGTTACAGGTCTAGCGGGGGGGCCGGGGAGCTGTTTTTT. This codes for CASSYRSSGGAGELFF.

V is TRBV5-1 and J is TRBJ2-2; unclear D gene. Between the trimmed V and J ends, which lost 1 base and 2 bases, there was a span of 6 bases. CDR3 size: 14 residues. The germline V gene encodes CDR1 SGHRS and CDR2 YFSETQ. CDR3 amino acids: CASSLSVNTGELFF. The DNA of the CDR3 is TGCGCCAGCAGCTTGTCAGTTAACACCGGGGAGCTGTTTTTT.

This sequence joins TRBV7-6 and TRBJ1-1; D is undetermined. This CDR3 contains 15 residues. CDR1 SGHVS and CDR2 FNYEAQ come from the germline V gene. Trimming stripped 3 bases from V and 3 bases from J, with 14 bases between. This chain's CDR3 is CASSFSPSADTEAFF. In nucleotides, the CDR3 is TGTGCCAGCAGCTTTTCCCCCAGCGCGGACACTGAAGCTTTCTTT.

The chain is built from TRBV5-3 and TRBJ1-5; possible D gene TRBD1, 5 bases. TRBV5-3 is annotated as an ORF whose role is uncertain. V was pared by 0 bases and J by 2 bases, with 18 bases between. The CDR3 runs to 18 residues. The CDR3 DNA reads TGTGCCAGAAGCTTGGCGGGGGTGCATATCTTGGGCAATCAGCCCCAGCATTTT. Translated, it gives CARSLAGVHILGNQPQHF.

There are a few counts of this clone. V and J are TRBV19 and TRBJ1-5; 7 nucleotides match TRBD1. The V segment lost 3 bases and the J segment 2 bases; nucleotides outside the gene matches: 1. Germline V CDR1 and CDR2: LNHDA, SQIVND (reference sequence). The CDR3 is 14 residues long. In DNA form, the CDR3 reads TGTGCCAGTAGTATGGGGACAGGCAATCAGCCCCAGCATTTT. This translates into CASSMGTGNQPQHF.

The V gene is TRBV29-1, the J gene TRBJ2-5; 9 bases are shared with TRBD1. J was trimmed by 5 bases and V by 1 base; bases with no gene match: 2. Germline V CDR1 and CDR2: SQVTM, ANQGSEA. This CDR3 has 13 residues. CDR3 bases: TGCAGCGTTGAAGGCGGACAGGGGGAGACCCAGTACTTC. The encoded protein is CSVEGGQGETQYF.

This sequence joins TRBV18 and TRBJ1-1; D gene uncertain. There are 13 residues in the CDR3. V lost 5 bases to trimming and J lost 4 bases, with 11 bases between them. Germline V lookup: CDR1 KGHSH, CDR2 LQKENI. In DNA form, the CDR3 reads TGTGCCAGCTCATCCGGACTGGGCACTGAAGCTTTCTTT. Translation: CASSSGLGTEAFF.

This clone has just one count. V and J are TRBV5-1 and TRBJ2-3, with 15 bases identical to TRBD2. J was trimmed by 5 bases and V by 4 bases; bases with no gene match: 5. The V gene's germline CDR1 is SGHRS and CDR2 YFSETQ. This CDR3 is 16 amino acids long. The CDR3 bases are TGCGCCAGCAGCCCGGGACTAGCGGGGGGTCAAGATACGCAGTATTTT. It translates to CASSPGLAGGQDTQYF.

The chain recombines TRBV29-1 with TRBJ2-3; the D is unclear. V shed 3 bases and J shed 8 bases, with 18 bases lying between them. The CDR3 has 14 amino acids. Germline loops: CDR1 SQVTM, CDR2 ANQGSEA. CDR3 in DNA: TGCAGCGTTGATCTAGGCCCCGACTCGGCTACGCAGTATTTT. Amino acid sequence: CSVDLGPDSATQYF.

This clone was counted a single time. V and J are TRBV11-2 and TRBJ1-1; D uncertain. This CDR3 has 14 residues. Germline V CDR1 and CDR2: SGHAT, FQNNGV. V gave up 2 bases and J gave up 1 base, with 8 bases separating them. The CDR3 nucleotides read TGTGCCAGCAGCTTATACTCACGGAACACTGAAGCTTTCTTT. This gives the protein CASSLYSRNTEAFF.

The V and J genes are TRBV6-6 and TRBJ1-5; 7 bases are a match to TRBD1. The J segment lost 4 bases and the V segment lost 4 bases, leaving 4 bases of the junction unmatched. The CDR3 runs 14 residues. From germline, CDR1 is MNHNY and CDR2 SVGAGI (reference sequence). The CDR3 nucleotides are TGTGCCAGCAGTTCGGGACAGATGAATCAGCCCCAGCATTTT. Protein: CASSSGQMNQPQHF.